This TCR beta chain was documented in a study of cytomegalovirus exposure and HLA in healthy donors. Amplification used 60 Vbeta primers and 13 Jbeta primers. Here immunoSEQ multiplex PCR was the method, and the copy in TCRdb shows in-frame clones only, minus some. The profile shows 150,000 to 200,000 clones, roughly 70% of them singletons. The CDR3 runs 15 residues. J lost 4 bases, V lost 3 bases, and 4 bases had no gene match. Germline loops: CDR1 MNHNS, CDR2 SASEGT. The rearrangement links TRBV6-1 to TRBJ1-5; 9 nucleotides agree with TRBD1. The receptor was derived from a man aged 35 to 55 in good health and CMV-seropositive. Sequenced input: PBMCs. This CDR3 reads CASSDDRGWNQPQHF. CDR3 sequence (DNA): TGTGCCAGCAGTGACGACAGGGGGTGGAATCAGCCCCAGCATTTT.